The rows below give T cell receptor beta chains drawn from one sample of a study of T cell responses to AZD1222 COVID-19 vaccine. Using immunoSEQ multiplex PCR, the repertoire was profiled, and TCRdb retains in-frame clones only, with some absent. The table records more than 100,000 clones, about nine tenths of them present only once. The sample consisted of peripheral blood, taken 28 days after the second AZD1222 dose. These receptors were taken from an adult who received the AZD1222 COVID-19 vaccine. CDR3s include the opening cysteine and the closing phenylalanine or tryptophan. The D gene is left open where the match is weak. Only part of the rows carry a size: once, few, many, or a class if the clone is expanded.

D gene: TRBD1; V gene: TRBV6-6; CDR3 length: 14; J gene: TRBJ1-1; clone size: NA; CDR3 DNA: TGTGCCAGCAGTTTCGGACAGGCGAACACTGAAGCTTTCTTT; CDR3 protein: CASSFGQANTEAFF
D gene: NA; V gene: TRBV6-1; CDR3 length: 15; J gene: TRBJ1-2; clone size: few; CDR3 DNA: TGTGCCAGCAGTGAGAGGACAGAGATTGAGTATGGCTACACCTTC; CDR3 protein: CASSERTEIEYGYTF
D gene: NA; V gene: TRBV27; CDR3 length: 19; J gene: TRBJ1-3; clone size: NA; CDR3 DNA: TGTGCCAGCAGTTCTATGTTCGGGACACAAAGGGAAGGGGCCGGCACCATATATTTT; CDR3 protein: CASSSMFGTQREGAGTIYF
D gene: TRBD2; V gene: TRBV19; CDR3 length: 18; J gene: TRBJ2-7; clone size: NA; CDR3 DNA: TGTGCCAGTAGCAGCGACAGGGCATCTAGCGGGAGCGTTTTCGAGCAGTACTTC; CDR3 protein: CASSSDRASSGSVFEQYF
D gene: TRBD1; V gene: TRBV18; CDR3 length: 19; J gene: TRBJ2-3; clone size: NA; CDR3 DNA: TGTGCCAGCTCACCACAAAACGGGGCGGGACAGGGTTCGACAGATACGCAGTATTTT; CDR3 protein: CASSPQNGAGQGSTDTQYF
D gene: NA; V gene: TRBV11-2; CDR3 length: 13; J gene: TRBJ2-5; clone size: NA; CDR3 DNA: TGTGCCAGCAGCTTGGGTGGGTTAGAGACCCAGTACTTC; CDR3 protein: CASSLGGLETQYF
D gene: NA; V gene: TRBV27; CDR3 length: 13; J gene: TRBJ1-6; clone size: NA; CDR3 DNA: TGTGCCAGCAGTGCCAACAGGGAGTCACCCCTCCACTTT; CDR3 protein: CASSANRESPLHF
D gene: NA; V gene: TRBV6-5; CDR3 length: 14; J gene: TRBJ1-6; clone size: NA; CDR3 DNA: TGTGCCACCGACCCTAAGGACTATAATTCACCCCTCCACTTT; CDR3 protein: CATDPKDYNSPLHF
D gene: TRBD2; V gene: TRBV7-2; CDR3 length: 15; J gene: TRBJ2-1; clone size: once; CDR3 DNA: TGTGCCAGCAGCACCACTAGCGGGGCTGGCAATGAGCAGTTCTTC; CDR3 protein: CASSTTSGAGNEQFF
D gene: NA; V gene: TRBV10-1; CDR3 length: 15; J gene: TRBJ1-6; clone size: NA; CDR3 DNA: TGCGCCAGCAGTGAAACTGCGGGGGATAATTCACCCCTCCACTTT; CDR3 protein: CASSETAGDNSPLHF
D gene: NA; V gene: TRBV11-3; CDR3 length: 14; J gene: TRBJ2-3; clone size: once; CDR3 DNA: TGTGCCAGCAGCTTAGGTCAGCACACAGATACGCAGTATTTT; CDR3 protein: CASSLGQHTDTQYF
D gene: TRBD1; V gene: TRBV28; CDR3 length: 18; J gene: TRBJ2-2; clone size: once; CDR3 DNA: TGTGCCAGCAGCTCCGGGACAGGGGGCGAGGAGGTGACCGGGGAGCTGTTTTTT; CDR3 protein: CASSSGTGGEEVTGELFF
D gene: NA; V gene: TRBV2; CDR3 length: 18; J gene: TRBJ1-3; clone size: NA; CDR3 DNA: TGTGCCAGCAGTGAAGATCACCCTCGGGGGTCCTTCTGGGACACCATATATTTT; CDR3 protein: CASSEDHPRGSFWDTIYF
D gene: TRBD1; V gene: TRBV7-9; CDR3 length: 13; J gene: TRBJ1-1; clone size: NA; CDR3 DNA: TGTGCCAGCAGCTTTGTACAGGGGACTGAAGCTTTCTTT; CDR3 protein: CASSFVQGTEAFF
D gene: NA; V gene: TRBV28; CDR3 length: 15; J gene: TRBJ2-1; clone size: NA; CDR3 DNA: TGTGCCAGCAGGGAACAGGGAAGCTCCTACAATGAGCAGTTCTTC; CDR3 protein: CASREQGSSYNEQFF
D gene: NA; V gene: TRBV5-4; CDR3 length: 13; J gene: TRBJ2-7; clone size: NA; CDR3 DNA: TGTGCCAGCAGTCAAATGACAAACTACGAGCAGTACTTC; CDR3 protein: CASSQMTNYEQYF
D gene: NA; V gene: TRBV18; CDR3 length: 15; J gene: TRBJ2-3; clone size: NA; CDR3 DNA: TGTGCCAGCTCACCACGGAACACGTACACAGATACGCAGTATTTT; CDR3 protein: CASSPRNTYTDTQYF
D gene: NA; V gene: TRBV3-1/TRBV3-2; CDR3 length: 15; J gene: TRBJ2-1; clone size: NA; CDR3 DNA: TGTGCCAGCAGCCAAGAAATAGGGGAATACAATGAGCAGTTCTTC; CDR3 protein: CASSQEIGEYNEQFF
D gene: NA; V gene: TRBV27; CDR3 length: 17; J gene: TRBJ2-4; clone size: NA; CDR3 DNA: TGTGCCAGCAGTTTATTCGCGACAGAACTAGCCAAAAACATTCAGTACTTC; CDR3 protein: CASSLFATELAKNIQYF
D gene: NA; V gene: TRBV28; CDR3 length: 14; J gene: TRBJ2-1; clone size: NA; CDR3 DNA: TGTGCCAGCAGGGACTCAAGCTCCTACAATGAGCAGTTCTTC; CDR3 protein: CASRDSSSYNEQFF
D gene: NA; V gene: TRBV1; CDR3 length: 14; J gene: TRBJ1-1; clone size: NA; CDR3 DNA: TGCACCAGCAGCCACAGACAGGTGAACACTGAAGCTTTCTTT; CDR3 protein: CTSSHRQVNTEAFF
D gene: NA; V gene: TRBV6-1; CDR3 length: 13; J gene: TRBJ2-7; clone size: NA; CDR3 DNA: TGTGCCAGCAGTGAAGGGAGTTTGTCCGAGCAGTACTTC; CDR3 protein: CASSEGSLSEQYF
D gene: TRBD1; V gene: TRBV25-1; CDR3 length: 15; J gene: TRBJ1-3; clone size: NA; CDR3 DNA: TGTGCCAGCAGCACAGGGGGTTACTCTGGAAACACCATATATTTT; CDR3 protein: CASSTGGYSGNTIYF
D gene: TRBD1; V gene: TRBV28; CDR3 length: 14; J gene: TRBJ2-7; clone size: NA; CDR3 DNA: TGTGCCAGCAGGTCAGGGGGCATATTGTACGAGCAGTACTTC; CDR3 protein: CASRSGGILYEQYF
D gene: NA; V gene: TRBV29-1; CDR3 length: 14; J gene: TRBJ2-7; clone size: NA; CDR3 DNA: TGCAGCGGCTCTACAGGGCTAAACTCCTACGAGCAGTACTTC; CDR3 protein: CSGSTGLNSYEQYF
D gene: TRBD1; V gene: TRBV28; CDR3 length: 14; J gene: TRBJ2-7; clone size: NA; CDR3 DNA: TGTGCCAGCAACCTGGGACAGGCGAGCTACGAGCAGTACTTC; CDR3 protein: CASNLGQASYEQYF
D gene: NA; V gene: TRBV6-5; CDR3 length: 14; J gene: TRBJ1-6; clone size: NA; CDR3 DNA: TGTGCCAGCAGTTTGGGACACCTTAATTCACCCCTCCACTTT; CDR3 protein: CASSLGHLNSPLHF
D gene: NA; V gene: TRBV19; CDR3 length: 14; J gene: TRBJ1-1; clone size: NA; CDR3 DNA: TGTGCCAGTAGTAACAGGGTGGCGGACACTGAAGCTTTCTTT; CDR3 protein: CASSNRVADTEAFF
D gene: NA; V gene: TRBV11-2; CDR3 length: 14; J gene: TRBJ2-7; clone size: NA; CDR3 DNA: TGTGCCAGCTTACGCGTTTCGAGATTATACGAGCAGTACTTC; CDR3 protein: CASLRVSRLYEQYF
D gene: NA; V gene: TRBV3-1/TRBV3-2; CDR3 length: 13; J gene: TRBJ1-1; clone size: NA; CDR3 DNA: TGTGCCAGCAGCCGATATACGAACACTGAAGCTTTCTTT; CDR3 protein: CASSRYTNTEAFF
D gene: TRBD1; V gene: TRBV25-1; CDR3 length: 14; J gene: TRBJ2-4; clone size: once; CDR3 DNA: TGTGCCAGCAGTGAATACCGACAGGGTAGCATTCAGTACTTC; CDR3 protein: CASSEYRQGSIQYF
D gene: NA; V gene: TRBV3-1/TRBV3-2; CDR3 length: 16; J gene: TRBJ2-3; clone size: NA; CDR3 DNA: TGTGCCAGCAGCCAAGAAGGCAGGGAGACCACAGATACGCAGTATTTT; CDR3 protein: CASSQEGRETTDTQYF
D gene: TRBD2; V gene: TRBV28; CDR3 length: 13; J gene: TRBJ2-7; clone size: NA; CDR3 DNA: TGTGCCAGCAGGATTGGGGGGGTGCACGAGCAGTACTTC; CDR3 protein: CASRIGGVHEQYF
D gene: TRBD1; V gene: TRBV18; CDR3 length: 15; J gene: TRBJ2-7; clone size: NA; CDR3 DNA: TGTGCCAGCTCTCCGGGACAGGGGGGCCCCTACGAGCAGTACTTC; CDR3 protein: CASSPGQGGPYEQYF
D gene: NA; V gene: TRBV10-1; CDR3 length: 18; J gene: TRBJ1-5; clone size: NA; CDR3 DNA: TGCGCCAGCCGGCGAATGGGACATCCGGCAGATAGCAATCAGCCCCAGCATTTT; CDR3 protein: CASRRMGHPADSNQPQHF
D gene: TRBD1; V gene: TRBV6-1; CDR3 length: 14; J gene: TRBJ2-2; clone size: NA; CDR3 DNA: TGTGCCAGCCGGGACAGGGGGCGAACCGGGGAGCTGTTTTTT; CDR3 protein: CASRDRGRTGELFF
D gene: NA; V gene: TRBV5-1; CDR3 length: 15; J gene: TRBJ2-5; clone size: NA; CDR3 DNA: TGCGCCAGCAGCTTGGTGCAGGGGCAAGAAGAGACCCAGTACTTC; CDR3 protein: CASSLVQGQEETQYF
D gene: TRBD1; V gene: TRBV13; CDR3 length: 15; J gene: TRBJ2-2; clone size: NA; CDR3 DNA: TGTGCCAGCAGCCCGGGACAGGGGGCCGACGGGGAGCTGTTTTTT; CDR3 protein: CASSPGQGADGELFF
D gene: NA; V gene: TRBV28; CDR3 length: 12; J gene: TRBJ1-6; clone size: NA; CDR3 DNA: TGTGCCTGCCCCATTCCGGGATCACCCCTCCACTTT; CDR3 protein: CACPIPGSPLHF
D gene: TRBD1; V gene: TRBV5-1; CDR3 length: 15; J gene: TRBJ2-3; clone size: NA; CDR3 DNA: TGCGCCAGCAGCTTGGGGACAGGGTCTGGGGGTACGCAGTATTTT; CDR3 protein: CASSLGTGSGGTQYF
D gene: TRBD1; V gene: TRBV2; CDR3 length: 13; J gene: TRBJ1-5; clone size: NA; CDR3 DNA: TGTGCCAGCAGCGAACAGGGGGCGGGGCCCCAGCATTTT; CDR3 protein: CASSEQGAGPQHF
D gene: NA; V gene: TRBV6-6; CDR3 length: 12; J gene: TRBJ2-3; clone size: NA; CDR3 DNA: TGTGCCAGCAGTTTCACAGCAGATACGCAGTATTTT; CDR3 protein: CASSFTADTQYF
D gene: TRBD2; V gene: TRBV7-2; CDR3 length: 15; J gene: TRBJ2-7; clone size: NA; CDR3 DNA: TGTGCCAGCAGCCCATCGGCGGGGGGGTCCTACGAGCAGTACTTC; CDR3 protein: CASSPSAGGSYEQYF
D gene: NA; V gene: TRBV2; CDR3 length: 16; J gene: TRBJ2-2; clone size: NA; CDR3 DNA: TGTGCCAGCAGTGCTTGGGGTGGGAATCAGGCCGGGGAGCTGTTTTTT; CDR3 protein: CASSAWGGNQAGELFF
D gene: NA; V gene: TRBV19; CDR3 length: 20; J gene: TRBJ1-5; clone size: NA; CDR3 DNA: TGTGCCAGCAGCGCTGGGGTGGGCAGCCTTATCAGGGATTCTAGTCAGCCCCAGCATTTT; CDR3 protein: CASSAGVGSLIRDSSQPQHF
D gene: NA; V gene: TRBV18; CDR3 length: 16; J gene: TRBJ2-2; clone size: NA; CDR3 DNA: TGTGCCAGCTCACCTCCTCCCGGGGTGAACACCGGGGAGCTGTTTTTT; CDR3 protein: CASSPPPGVNTGELFF
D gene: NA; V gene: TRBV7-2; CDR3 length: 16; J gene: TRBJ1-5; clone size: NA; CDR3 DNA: TGTGCCAGCAGCTTAGGCCGGACAGAGTACAATCAGCCCCAGCATTTT; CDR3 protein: CASSLGRTEYNQPQHF